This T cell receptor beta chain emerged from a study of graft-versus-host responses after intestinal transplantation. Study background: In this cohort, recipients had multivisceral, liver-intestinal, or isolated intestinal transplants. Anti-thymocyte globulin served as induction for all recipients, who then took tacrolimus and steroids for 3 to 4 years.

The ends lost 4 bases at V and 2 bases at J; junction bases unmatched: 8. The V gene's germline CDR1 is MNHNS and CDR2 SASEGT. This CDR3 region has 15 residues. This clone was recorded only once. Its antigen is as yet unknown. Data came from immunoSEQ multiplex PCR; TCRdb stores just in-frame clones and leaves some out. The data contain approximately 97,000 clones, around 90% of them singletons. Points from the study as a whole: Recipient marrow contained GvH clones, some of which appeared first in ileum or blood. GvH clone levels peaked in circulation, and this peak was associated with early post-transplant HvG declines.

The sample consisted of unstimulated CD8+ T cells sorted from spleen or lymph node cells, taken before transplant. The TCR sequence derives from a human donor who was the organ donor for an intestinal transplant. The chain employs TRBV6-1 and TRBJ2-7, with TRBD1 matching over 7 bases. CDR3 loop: CASSGNRGLAYEQYF. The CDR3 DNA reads TGTGCCAGCAGTGGGAACAGGGGTTTAGCCTACGAGCAGTACTTC.